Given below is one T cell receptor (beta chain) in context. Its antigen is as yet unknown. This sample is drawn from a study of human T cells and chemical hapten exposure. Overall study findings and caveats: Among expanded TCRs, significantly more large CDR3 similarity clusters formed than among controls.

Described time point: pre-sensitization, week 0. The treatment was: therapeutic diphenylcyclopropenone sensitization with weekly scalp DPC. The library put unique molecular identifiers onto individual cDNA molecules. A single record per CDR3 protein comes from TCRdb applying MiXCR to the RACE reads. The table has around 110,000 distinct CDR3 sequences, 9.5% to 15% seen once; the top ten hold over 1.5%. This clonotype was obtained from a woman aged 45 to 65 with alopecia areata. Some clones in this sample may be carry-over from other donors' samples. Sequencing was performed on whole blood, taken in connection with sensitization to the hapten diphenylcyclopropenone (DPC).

In nucleotides, the CDR3 is TGTGCCAGCAGTTACGGGTTCAGGGGCACCGGGGAGCTGTTTTTT. It yields the protein CASSYGFRGTGELFF. The genes are TRBV6-5 and TRBJ2-2, with TRBD1 as a possible D gene (6 bases). Germline assignment: CDR1 MNHEY and CDR2 SVGAGI. The V end was cut by 2 bases, the J end by 4 bases, with 11 bases between. The length of the CDR3 is 15 residues.